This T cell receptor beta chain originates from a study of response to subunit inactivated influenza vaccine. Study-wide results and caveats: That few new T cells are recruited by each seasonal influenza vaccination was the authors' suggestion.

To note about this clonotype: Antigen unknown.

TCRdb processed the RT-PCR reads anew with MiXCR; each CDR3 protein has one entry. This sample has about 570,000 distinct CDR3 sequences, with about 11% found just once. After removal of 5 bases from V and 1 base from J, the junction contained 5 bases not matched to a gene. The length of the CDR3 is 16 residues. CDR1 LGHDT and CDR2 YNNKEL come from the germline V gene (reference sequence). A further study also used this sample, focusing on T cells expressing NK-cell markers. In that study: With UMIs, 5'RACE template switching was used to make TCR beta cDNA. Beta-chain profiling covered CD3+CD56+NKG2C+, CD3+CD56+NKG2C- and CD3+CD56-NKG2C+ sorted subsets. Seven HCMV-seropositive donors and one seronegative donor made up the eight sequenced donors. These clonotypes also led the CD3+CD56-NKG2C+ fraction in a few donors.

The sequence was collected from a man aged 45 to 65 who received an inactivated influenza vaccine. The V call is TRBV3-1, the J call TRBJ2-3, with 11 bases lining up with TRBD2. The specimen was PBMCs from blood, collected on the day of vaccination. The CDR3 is CASSWTSGFGTDTQYF. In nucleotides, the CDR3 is TGTGCCAGCAGCTGGACTAGCGGGTTCGGCACAGATACGCAGTATTTT.